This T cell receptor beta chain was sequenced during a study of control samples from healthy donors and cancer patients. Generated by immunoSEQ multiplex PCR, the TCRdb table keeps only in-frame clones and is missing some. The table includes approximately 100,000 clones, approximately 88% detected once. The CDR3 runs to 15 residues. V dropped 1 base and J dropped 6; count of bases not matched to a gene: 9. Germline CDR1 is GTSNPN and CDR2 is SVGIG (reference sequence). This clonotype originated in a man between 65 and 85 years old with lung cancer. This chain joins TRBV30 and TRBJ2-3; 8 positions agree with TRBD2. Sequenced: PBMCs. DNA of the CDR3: TGTGCCTGGAGTGACCGGGGGGGTAGACAGGATACGCAGTATTTT. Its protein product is CAWSDRGGRQDTQYF.